This paragraph reports one T cell receptor beta chain. These data come from a study of cytomegalovirus exposure and HLA in healthy donors. Every donor was a healthy person donating bone marrow. 60 Vbeta and 13 Jbeta primers were used in PCR. Assay: immunoSEQ multiplex PCR; the TCRdb copy retains only in-frame clones and omits some. The data show fewer than 250,000 clones, around 79% seen once. This CDR3 is built from 16 residues. V lost 0 bases and J lost 0, with 10 bases in between. CDR1 is SGHNT, CDR2 YYREEE, per germline (reference sequence). The sequence was collected from a woman under 30 in good health and CMV-seronegative. Sequencing input: PBMCs. The chain uses TRBV5-4 and TRBJ2-1; possibly TRBD1 for D (6 bases). CDR3 sequence: CASSLGGRSSYNEQFF. Here the CDR3 DNA reads TGTGCCAGCAGCTTGGGGGGGCGAAGCTCCTACAATGAGCAGTTCTTC. Complete variable domain (other parts from reference TRBV5-4 and TRBJ2-1): ETGVTQSPTHLIKTRGQQVTLRCSSQSGHNTVSWYQQALGQGPQFIFQYYREEENGRGNFPPRFSGLQFPNYSSELNVNALELDDSALYLCASSLGGRSSYNEQFFGPGTRLTVL.